One and the same sample provided the 2 T cell receptor beta chains below, sequenced in a study of OX40 agonist ivuxolimab in advanced cancers. This table comes from immunoSEQ multiplex PCR, and its TCRdb copy is limited to in-frame clones, with some not included. Counted here are about 67,000 clones, over 80% occurring once; the ten biggest clones make up about 3.9%. The source material was CD4+ or CD8+ T cells sorted from blood, sampled in a trial of the OX40 agonist ivuxolimab. These receptors were taken from an adult with an advanced solid tumor such as melanoma, head and neck, liver or kidney cancer.

The chain couples TRBV11-2 to TRBJ1-5, with D unclear. The CDR3 extends over 14 amino acids. V gave up 1 base and J gave up 4 bases, with 8 bases separating them. Germline V gene lookup returns CDR1 SGHAT and CDR2 FQNNGV. This CDR3 is CASSLGQKNQPQHF. Written as DNA, the CDR3 is TGTGCCAGCAGCTTAGGGCAGAAAAATCAGCCCCAGCATTTT.

The count of this clone is one. The chain combines TRBV28 with TRBJ1-2; D gene uncertain. In germline, CDR1 is MDHEN, CDR2 SYDVKM. The CDR3 runs to 11 residues. The germline V and J ends were trimmed by 6 bases and 2 bases, with 4 bases remaining between them. The CDR3 DNA reads as TGTGCCAGCAGCCAGAACTATGGCTACACCTTC. Translation: CASSQNYGYTF.